Described below is a single T cell receptor (beta chain) sequence and its context. This entry belongs to a study of cytomegalovirus exposure and HLA in healthy donors. Germline V lookup: CDR1 SGHTA, CDR2 FQGNSA. The junction had 7 bases not matched to a gene; V was cut back by 3 bases and J by 1 base. The CDR3 loop spans 18 amino acids. In the PCR, 60 Vbeta and 13 Jbeta primers were used. Produced via immunoSEQ multiplex PCR; TCRdb's table is partial and in-frame only. The sample lists around 180,000 clones; 80% were seen once. The chain joins TRBV7-2 to TRBJ2-7; 15 bases agree with TRBD2. Specimen: PBMCs. This sequence was found in a middle-aged woman in good health and CMV-seronegative. CDR3 DNA sequence: TGTGCCAGCAGCTTCAGCGGGACTAGCGGGAGGAGATCCTACGAGCAGTACTTC. The encoded protein is CASSFSGTSGRRSYEQYF.